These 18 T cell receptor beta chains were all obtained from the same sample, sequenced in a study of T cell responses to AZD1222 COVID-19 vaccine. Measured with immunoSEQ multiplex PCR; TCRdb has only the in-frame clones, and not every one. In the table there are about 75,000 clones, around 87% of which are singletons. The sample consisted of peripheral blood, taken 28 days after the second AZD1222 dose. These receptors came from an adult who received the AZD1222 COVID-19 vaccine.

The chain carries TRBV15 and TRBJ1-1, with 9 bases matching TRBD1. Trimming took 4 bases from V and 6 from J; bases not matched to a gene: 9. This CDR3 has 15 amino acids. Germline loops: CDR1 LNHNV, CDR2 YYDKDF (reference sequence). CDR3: CATSTRTGGPPEAFF. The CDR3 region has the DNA TGTGCCACCAGCACTAGAACAGGGGGCCCCCCTGAAGCTTTCTTT.

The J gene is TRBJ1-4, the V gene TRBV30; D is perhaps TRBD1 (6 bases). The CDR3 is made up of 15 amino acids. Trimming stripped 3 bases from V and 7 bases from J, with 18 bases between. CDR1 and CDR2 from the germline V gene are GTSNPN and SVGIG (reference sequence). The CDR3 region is CAWRALGGGSEKLFF. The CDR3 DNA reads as TGTGCCTGGAGAGCCCTCGGAGGGGGTAGTGAAAAACTGTTTTTT.

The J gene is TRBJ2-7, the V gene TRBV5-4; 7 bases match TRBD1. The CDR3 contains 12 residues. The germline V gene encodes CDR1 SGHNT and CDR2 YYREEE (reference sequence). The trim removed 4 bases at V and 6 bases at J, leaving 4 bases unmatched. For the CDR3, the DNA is TGTGCCAGCAGCCGTACAGGGGCCGAGCAGTACTTC. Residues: CASSRTGAEQYF.

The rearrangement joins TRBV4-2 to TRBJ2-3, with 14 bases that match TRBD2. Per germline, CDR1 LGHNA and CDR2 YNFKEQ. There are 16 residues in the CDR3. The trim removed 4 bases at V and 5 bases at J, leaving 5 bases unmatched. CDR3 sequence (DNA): TGTGCCAGCAGCCTCTCGACTAGCGGGGGGGTAGATACGCAGTATTTT. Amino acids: CASSLSTSGGVDTQYF.

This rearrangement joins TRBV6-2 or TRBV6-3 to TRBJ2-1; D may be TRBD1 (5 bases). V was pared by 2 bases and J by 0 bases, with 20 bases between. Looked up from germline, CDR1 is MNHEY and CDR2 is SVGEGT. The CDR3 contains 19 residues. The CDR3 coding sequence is TGTGCCAGCAGTTACGGCTTCAGGGTGTCCGCAAGCTCCTACAATGAGCAGTTCTTC. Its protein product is CASSYGFRVSASSYNEQFF.

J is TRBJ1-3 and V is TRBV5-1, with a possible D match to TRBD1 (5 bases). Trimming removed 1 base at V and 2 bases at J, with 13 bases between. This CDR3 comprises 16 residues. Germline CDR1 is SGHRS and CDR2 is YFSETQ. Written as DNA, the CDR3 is TGCGCCAGCAGCTTGTCTACCCCGGGGGCTGGAAACACCATATATTTT. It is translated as CASSLSTPGAGNTIYF.

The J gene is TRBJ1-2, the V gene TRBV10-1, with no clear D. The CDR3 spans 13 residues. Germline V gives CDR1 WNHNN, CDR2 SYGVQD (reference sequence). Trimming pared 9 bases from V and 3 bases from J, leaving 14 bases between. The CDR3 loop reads CAREAGDYYGYTF. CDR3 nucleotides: TGCGCCAGGGAGGCAGGAGATTACTATGGCTACACCTTC.

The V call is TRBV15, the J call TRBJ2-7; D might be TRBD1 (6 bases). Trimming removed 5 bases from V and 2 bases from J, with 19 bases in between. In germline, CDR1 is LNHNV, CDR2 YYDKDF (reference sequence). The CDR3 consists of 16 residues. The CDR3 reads CATSPYRVNRAYEQYF. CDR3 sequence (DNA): TGTGCCACCAGCCCCTACAGGGTAAATCGAGCCTACGAGCAGTACTTC.

The CDR3 DNA sequence: TGTGCCAGCAGCTGGGGGACCACTGAAGCTTTCTTT. It specifies CASSWGTTEAFF. This rearrangement joins TRBV5-8 to TRBJ1-1; possible D gene TRBD1, 5 bases. V was trimmed by 3 bases and J by 4 bases, leaving 7 bases between them. CDR3 length: 12 residues. The germline V gene encodes CDR1 SGHTS and CDR2 YDEGEE.

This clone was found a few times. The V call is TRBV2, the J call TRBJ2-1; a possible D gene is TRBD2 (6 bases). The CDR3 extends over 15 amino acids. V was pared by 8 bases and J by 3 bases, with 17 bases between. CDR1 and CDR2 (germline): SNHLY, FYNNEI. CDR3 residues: CASSVLALNYNEQFF. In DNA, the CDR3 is TGTGCCAGCTCGGTACTAGCTCTCAACTACAATGAGCAGTTCTTC.

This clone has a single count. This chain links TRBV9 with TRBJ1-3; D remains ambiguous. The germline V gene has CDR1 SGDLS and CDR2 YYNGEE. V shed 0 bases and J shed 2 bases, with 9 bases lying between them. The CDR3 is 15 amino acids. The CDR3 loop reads CASSVGYGAGNTIYF. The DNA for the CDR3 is TGTGCCAGCAGCGTAGGTTATGGGGCTGGAAACACCATATATTTT.

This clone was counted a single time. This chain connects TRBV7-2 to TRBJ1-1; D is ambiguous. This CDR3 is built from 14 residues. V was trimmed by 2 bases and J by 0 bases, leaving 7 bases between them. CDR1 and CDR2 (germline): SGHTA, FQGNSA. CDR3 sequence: CASSLLGMNTEAFF. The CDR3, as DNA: TGTGCCAGCAGCTTATTGGGCATGAACACTGAAGCTTTCTTT.

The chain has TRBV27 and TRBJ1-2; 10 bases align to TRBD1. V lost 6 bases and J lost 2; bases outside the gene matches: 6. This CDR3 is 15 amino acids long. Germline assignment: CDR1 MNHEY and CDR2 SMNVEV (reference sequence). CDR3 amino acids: CASSVWTGGNYGYTF. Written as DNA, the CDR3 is TGTGCCAGCAGCGTGTGGACAGGGGGAAACTATGGCTACACCTTC.

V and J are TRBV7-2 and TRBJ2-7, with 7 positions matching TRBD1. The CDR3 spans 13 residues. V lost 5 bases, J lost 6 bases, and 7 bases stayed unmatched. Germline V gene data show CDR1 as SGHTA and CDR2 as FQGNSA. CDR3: CASSPGGGGEQYF. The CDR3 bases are TGTGCCAGCAGCCCAGGGGGTGGGGGCGAGCAGTACTTC.

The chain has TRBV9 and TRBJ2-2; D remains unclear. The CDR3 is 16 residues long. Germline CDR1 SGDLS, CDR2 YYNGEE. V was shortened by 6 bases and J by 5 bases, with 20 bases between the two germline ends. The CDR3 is CASTLRPGPHTGELFF. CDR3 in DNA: TGTGCCAGCACCCTACGGCCGGGCCCTCATACCGGGGAGCTGTTTTTT.

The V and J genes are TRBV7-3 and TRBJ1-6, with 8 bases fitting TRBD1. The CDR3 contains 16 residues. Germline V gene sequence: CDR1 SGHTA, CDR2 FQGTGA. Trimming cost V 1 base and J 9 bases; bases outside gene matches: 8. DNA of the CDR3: TGTGCCAGCAGCTTAAATAACCCCGGACAGGGTTCACCCCTCCACTTT. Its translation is CASSLNNPGQGSPLHF.

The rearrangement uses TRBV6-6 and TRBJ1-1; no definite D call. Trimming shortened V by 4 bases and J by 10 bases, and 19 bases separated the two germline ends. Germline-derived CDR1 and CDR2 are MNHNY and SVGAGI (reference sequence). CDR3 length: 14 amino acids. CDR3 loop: CASSSLGLPPRAFF. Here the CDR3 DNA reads TGTGCCAGCAGTTCCCTAGGACTTCCCCCGAGAGCTTTCTTT.

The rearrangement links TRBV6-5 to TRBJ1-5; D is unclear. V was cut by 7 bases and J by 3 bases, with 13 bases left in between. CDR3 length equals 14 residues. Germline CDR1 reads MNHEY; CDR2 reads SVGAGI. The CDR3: CASTESRNNQPQHF. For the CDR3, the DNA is TGTGCCAGCACCGAGAGCCGGAACAATCAGCCCCAGCATTTT.